What follows are 7 T cell receptor beta chains derived from one specimen sequenced in a study of technical replicates of blood from a handful of donors. Libraries were prepared by immunoSEQ multiplex PCR; TCRdb keeps only in-frame clonotypes and omits some of them. The sample carries under 70,000 clones, around nine tenths recorded once. Source material: T cells isolated from PBMCs. The origin of the receptors is a human donor in good health.

This chain joins TRBV6-6 and TRBJ1-1, with D maybe TRBD1 (5 bases). Per the germline V gene, CDR1 is MNHNY and CDR2 is SVGAGI (reference sequence). The V and J ends lost 7 bases and 4 bases respectively, with 13 bases between them. The CDR3 consists of 13 residues. The CDR3 nucleotides read TGTGCCAGCACCCCGGGGAGGGGCACTGAAGCTTTCTTT. Translated: CASTPGRGTEAFF.

This chain joins TRBV9 and TRBJ1-5, with 10 nucleotides matching TRBD1. CDR1 is SGDLS and CDR2 is YYNGEE in the germline V gene. CDR3 length equals 16 residues. Trimming at V came to 0 bases and at J to 3 bases, leaving 3 bases not matched to a gene. CDR3 amino acids: CASSVGGTGVNQPQHF. Here the CDR3 DNA reads TGTGCCAGCAGCGTAGGCGGGACAGGGGTCAATCAGCCCCAGCATTTT.

The count of this clone is one. The V gene is TRBV29-1, the J gene TRBJ1-2; 9 nucleotides align to TRBD1. Germline V gene data show CDR1 as SQVTM and CDR2 as ANQGSEA. The CDR3 runs to 13 residues. Losses at the gene ends were 4 bases for V and 3 bases for J; bases not matched to a gene: 3. The CDR3 nucleotides are TGCAGCGTTGGAAGGACAGGGGACTATGGCTACACCTTC. Translated: CSVGRTGDYGYTF. The full variable domain, with the rest looked up from reference TRBV29-1 and TRBJ1-2, is SAVISQKPSRDICQRGTSLTIQCQVDSQVTMMFWYRQQPGQSLTLIATANQGSEATYESGFVIDKFPISRPNLTFSTLTVSNMSPEDSSIYLCSVGRTGDYGYTFGSGTRLTVV.

The sample holds one count of this clone. The V and J genes are TRBV29-1 and TRBJ2-3; the match to TRBD2 covers 8 bases. The germline gives CDR1 SQVTM, CDR2 ANQGSEA. Losses at the gene ends were 7 bases for V and 2 bases for J; bases not matched to a gene: 20. The CDR3 loop spans 18 amino acids. The CDR3 coding sequence is TGCAGCGGTAGGACGGGAGGGCAGCTCCCAGATATCACAGATACGCAGTATTTT. As protein: CSGRTGGQLPDITDTQYF.

This chain joins TRBV5-1 and TRBJ1-3, with 7 bases identical to TRBD1. CDR1 and CDR2 from the germline V gene are SGHRS and YFSETQ. J gave up 4 bases and V 4 bases, and 2 bases lay outside the gene matches. The CDR3 runs 13 residues. The CDR3 protein is CASSTGAGNTIYF. CDR3 DNA: TGCGCCAGCAGCACAGGGGCAGGAAACACCATATATTTT.

This clone showed up just a few times. The V gene is TRBV27, the J gene TRBJ1-1; 7 bases fit TRBD1. Trimming cost V 2 bases and J 7 bases; bases outside gene matches: 4. Germline lookup yields CDR1 MNHEY and CDR2 SMNVEV (reference sequence). CDR3 length: 13 amino acids. CDR3 protein: CASSLQTGSEAFF. In DNA form, the CDR3 reads TGTGCCAGCAGTTTACAGACAGGGAGTGAAGCTTTCTTT.

The V call is TRBV6-5, the J call TRBJ1-2; 9 bases map to TRBD1. V gave up 4 bases and J gave up 4 bases; unmatched junction bases: 7. Germline V gene data show CDR1 as MNHEY and CDR2 as SVGAGI. The CDR3 covers 15 residues. CDR3 coding DNA: TGTGCCAGCAGTTCCGGGACAGGGTACATCTATGGCTACACCTTC. Its translation: CASSSGTGYIYGYTF.